This T cell receptor beta chain appears in the sequencing data of a study of T cells in Graves' hyperthyroidism and ophthalmopathy. General study findings and limits: Researchers report that a 13 V-J model separated ophthalmopathy from stable hyperthyroidism. The model's output predicted ophthalmopathy at a median of around 6.9 months prior to onset.

In regard to this clonotype: The antigen is unknown. This may stem from a read error, because a much larger clone lies one nucleotide away.

From RNA transcripts, TCR beta CDR3 regions were amplified. The HTBI set primed first-round TCR CDR3 RT-PCR. TCRdb re-derived calls from the multiplex PCR reads in MiXCR, one entry per CDR3 protein. Counted here are some 350,000 distinct CDR3 sequences, under 20% occurring once; the ten biggest clones make up 3% to 4%. Trimming removed 6 bases from V and 7 bases from J, with 6 bases in between. The CDR3 consists of 10 residues. CDR1 and CDR2 from the germline V gene are DFQATT and SNEGSKA (reference sequence). These patients, aged 18 to 65, had recently diagnosed hyperthyroidism lasting under 2 months.

Sequenced material: blood. The source of this sequence is a woman under 30 with Graves' hyperthyroidism. The chain uses TRBV20-1 and TRBJ2-2; D remains ambiguous. Written as DNA, the CDR3 is TGCAGTGCCCTCCACGGGGAGCTGTTTTTT. It specifies CSALHGELFF.